Included here is one T cell receptor (beta chain) sequence, with context. Its target is not known. The sample is drawn from a study of radiotherapy plus CTLA-4 blockade in lung cancer. At the level of the study: Objective responses were documented in around a sixth of patients, with disease control in roughly 34%. Study-level points and caveats: Early clone dynamics of blood T cells, plus interferon-beta, reportedly predicted response best.

CDR3 size: 15 residues. V gave up 1 base and J gave up 2 bases, with 9 bases separating them. Germline values: CDR1 KGHSH, CDR2 LQKENI. Sequenced by immunoSEQ multiplex PCR; TCRdb stores in-frame clones only, minus some. The sample carries 35,000 or so clones, 85% to 90% recorded once. Sequencing used peripheral blood, obtained from a patient treated with radiotherapy plus ipilimumab. The gene calls are TRBV18 and TRBJ1-3; D gene ambiguous. The TCR was taken from a human donor with non-small cell lung cancer who had stable disease on radiotherapy plus ipilimumab. The CDR3 region is CASSPREGPGNTIYF. For the CDR3, the DNA is TGTGCCAGCTCACCACGGGAGGGTCCTGGAAACACCATATATTTT.